This TCR beta chain comes out of a study of T cells expressing NK-cell markers. Study overall: There were seven HCMV-seropositive donors and one seronegative donor among the eight sequenced. Study outcomes and limitations: In over 5 donors, dominant CD3+CD56+NKG2C+ clonotypes ranked among the top 10 CD8+ clonotypes.

Making the TCR beta cDNA relied on 5'RACE template switching with UMIs. TCRdb reprocessed the 5' RACE reads, with one entry per CDR3 protein and no DNA. The listing records 150,000 to 180,000 distinct CDR3 sequences. This CDR3 has 13 residues. In germline, CDR1 is GTSNPN, CDR2 SVGIG (reference sequence). For this clonotype: Its antigen is currently unknown.

This chain links TRBV30 with TRBJ1-1; TCRdb selects TRBD1, and the lack of DNA leaves this call unchecked. This TCR was sampled from a woman aged 45-65 years in good health. The specimen was blood T cells: a sorted CD56 or NKG2C T cell subset, CD4+ or CD8+ T cells, or bulk PBMC T cells (not recorded which). CDR3 region: CAWENRANTEAFF.